One and the same sample provided the 25 T cell receptor beta chains below, sequenced in a study of OX40 agonist ivuxolimab in advanced cancers. Method: immunoSEQ multiplex PCR; TCRdb's copy keeps in-frame clones and lacks some. The data hold roughly 100,000 clones, with more than 80% observed a single time. The sample in question was CD4+ or CD8+ T cells sorted from blood, obtained in a trial of the OX40 agonist ivuxolimab. Receptors originate from an adult with an advanced solid tumor such as melanoma, head and neck, liver or kidney cancer.

The chain has TRBV5-4 and TRBJ2-7; D gene unclear. The CDR3 extends over 14 amino acids. Trimming shortened V by 2 bases and J by 0 bases, and 9 bases separated the two germline ends. The germline V gene encodes CDR1 SGHNT and CDR2 YYREEE (reference sequence). This CDR3 reads CASSFGITSYEQYF. CDR3 DNA: TGTGCCAGCAGCTTTGGGATTACCTCCTACGAGCAGTACTTC.

The chain joins TRBV7-9 to TRBJ1-1; weak D call: TRBD1 (5 bases). CDR1 SEHNR and CDR2 FQNEAQ come from the germline V gene (reference sequence). This CDR3 region has 12 residues. V was clipped by 3 bases and J by 8 bases, with 10 bases between them. Here the CDR3 DNA reads TGTGCCAGCAGCTTGGCCGGGGCAGAAGCTTTCTTT. It specifies CASSLAGAEAFF.

The chain combines TRBV2 with TRBJ2-7, with D tentatively TRBD1 or TRBD2 (5 bases each). Germline V gene data show CDR1 as SNHLY and CDR2 as FYNNEI. This CDR3 is 14 amino acids long. The V gene lost 10 bases and the J gene lost 2 bases, with 18 bases spanning the gap. CDR3 nucleotide sequence: TGTGCCAACACTGGGGGTAGTAACCCCTACGAGCAGTACTTC. Translation: CANTGGSNPYEQYF.

This clone has a single count. The chain joins TRBV11-3 to TRBJ2-7; 10 bases line up with TRBD2. The trim removed 6 bases at V and 2 bases at J, leaving 4 bases unmatched. The CDR3 is 14 amino acids. The germline V gene has CDR1 SGHNT and CDR2 YENEEA. The chain's CDR3 is CASRVLAGAYEQYF. CDR3 coding DNA: TGTGCCAGCAGAGTCCTAGCGGGAGCCTACGAGCAGTACTTC.

This rearrangement joins TRBV7-9 to TRBJ2-5; 14 nucleotides align to TRBD2. There are 16 residues in the CDR3. Trimming at V came to 4 bases and at J to 5 bases, leaving 6 bases not matched to a gene. Germline assignment: CDR1 SEHNR and CDR2 FQNEAQ (reference sequence). In nucleotides, the CDR3 is TGTGCCAGCAGCTCGGGACTAGCGGGAGAGGGTGAGACCCAGTACTTC. It translates to CASSSGLAGEGETQYF.

As DNA, the CDR3 is TGTGCCAGCAGCTTCTTAAACTCCTACGAGCAGTACTTC. This translates into CASSFLNSYEQYF. The J gene is TRBJ2-7, the V gene TRBV5-6; the D is unclear. This CDR3 is built from 13 residues. Per the germline V gene, CDR1 is SGHDT and CDR2 is YYEEEE. V was pared by 2 bases and J by 0 bases, with 6 bases between.

The chain combines TRBV30 with TRBJ2-2; D possibly corresponds to TRBD2 (5 bases). CDR3 size: 13 residues. V was clipped by 1 base and J by 7 bases, with 10 bases between them. Germline V gene lookup returns CDR1 GTSNPN and CDR2 SVGIG (reference sequence). CDR3 in amino acids: CAWSDGTSGELFF. The CDR3 DNA is TGTGCCTGGAGTGACGGTACTAGCGGGGAGCTGTTTTTT.

The V call is TRBV7-8, the J call TRBJ1-5; D is unresolved. V lost 1 base to trimming and J lost 2 bases, with 12 bases between them. Looked up from germline, CDR1 is SGHVS and CDR2 is FQNEAQ. This CDR3 has 16 amino acids. The CDR3 region has the DNA TGTGCCAGCAGCTTAGAGGTAGGGCCCGGCAATCAGCCCCAGCATTTT. This codes for CASSLEVGPGNQPQHF.

This chain joins TRBV5-6 and TRBJ1-5; TRBD1 is a possible D gene (6 bases). This CDR3 is 16 amino acids long. Germline V gene sequence: CDR1 SGHDT, CDR2 YYEEEE. Trimming left V 2 bases short and J 3 bases short, with 15 bases between. This CDR3 is CASSFQQGRNNQPQHF. DNA for the CDR3: TGTGCCAGCAGCTTCCAACAGGGTAGGAACAATCAGCCCCAGCATTTT.

The chain joins TRBV5-1 to TRBJ2-2, with TRBD2 matching over 11 bases. Looked up from germline, CDR1 is SGHRS and CDR2 is YFSETQ. V lost 1 base and J lost 6; bases outside the gene matches: 2. CDR3 length equals 15 residues. The CDR3 here is CASSLTSGSAGELFF. The DNA of the CDR3 is TGCGCCAGCAGCTTGACTAGCGGGAGTGCCGGGGAGCTGTTTTTT.

The chain is built from TRBV6-5 and TRBJ2-3; D is possibly TRBD2 (6 bases). CDR1 is MNHEY and CDR2 is SVGAGI in the germline V gene. V lost 0 bases and J lost 2, with 12 bases in between. CDR3 size: 16 residues. CDR3 amino acids: CASSYSLRGATDTQYF. CDR3 nucleotide sequence: TGTGCCAGCAGTTACTCGTTGCGCGGGGCCACAGATACGCAGTATTTT.

In DNA, the CDR3 is TGTGCCTGGAAGACAGGTTACACCGGGGAGCTGTTTTTT. This encodes CAWKTGYTGELFF. The chain uses TRBV30 and TRBJ2-2, with D possibly being TRBD1 (6 bases). The CDR3 runs to 13 residues. V was shortened by 4 bases and J by 3 bases, with 9 bases between the two germline ends. Germline V gives CDR1 GTSNPN, CDR2 SVGIG (reference sequence). The full variable domain, rest sourced from reference TRBV30 and TRBJ2-2, is SQTIHQWPATLVQPVGSPLSLECTVEGTSNPNLYWYRQAAGRGLQLLFYSVGIGQISSEVPQNLSASRPQDRQFILSSKKLLLSDSGFYLCAWKTGYTGELFFGEGSRLTVL.

This chain joins TRBV6-5 and TRBJ2-1; D call uncertain. The CDR3 contains 15 residues. The ends were cut back, 2 bases at V and 3 bases at J, with 11 bases in the middle. The germline V gene encodes CDR1 MNHEY and CDR2 SVGAGI. CDR3 in DNA: TGTGCCAGCAGTTACGAGATGGGCAGCTACAATGAGCAGTTCTTC. Residues: CASSYEMGSYNEQFF.

The rearrangement uses TRBV28 and TRBJ1-6; perhaps TRBD1 as D (5 bases). CDR3 length: 14 amino acids. V was shortened by 3 bases and J by 10 bases, with 13 bases between the two germline ends. Germline CDR1 and CDR2: MDHEN and SYDVKM. The CDR3 nucleotides are TGTGCCAGCAGTTTTGAGAGGGGTCGATCACCCCTCCACTTT. This codes for CASSFERGRSPLHF.

Turning to this clone: One end of the junction does not line up with germline, which may come from a read error. The chain uses TRBV7-7 and TRBJ2-2, with 15 bases aligning to TRBD2. The CDR3 contains 17 residues. Germline lookup yields CDR1 SSHAT and CDR2 FNYEAQ (reference sequence). CDR3 in DNA: TGTGCTAGCAGCCCCGGGACTAGCGGGAGGCACACCGGGGAGCTGTTTTTT. This codes for CASSPGTSGRHTGELFF. Filled out from reference TRBV7-7 and TRBJ2-2, the complete variable domain reads GAGVSQSPRYKVTKRGQDVTLRCDPISSHATLYWYQQALGQGPEFLTYFNYEAQPDKSGLPSDRFSAERPEGSISTLTIQRTEQRDSAMYRCASSPGTSGRHTGELFFGEGSRLTVL.

The genes are TRBV5-1 and TRBJ2-7; TRBD2 agrees at 9 bases. This CDR3 has 14 residues. The germline V gene encodes CDR1 SGHRS and CDR2 YFSETQ. The V segment lost 4 bases and the J segment 4 bases; nucleotides outside the gene matches: 6. CDR3 sequence: CASSRIAGEYEQYF. The CDR3 coding sequence is TGCGCCAGCAGCCGCATAGCGGGAGAGTACGAGCAGTACTTC.

J is TRBJ1-5 and V is TRBV6-5; no clear D gene. V lost 3 bases to trimming and J lost 3 bases, with 6 bases between them. This CDR3 region has 13 residues. Germline V gene data show CDR1 as MNHEY and CDR2 as SVGAGI. CDR3 loop: CASSYMVNQPQHF. The DNA for the CDR3 is TGTGCCAGCAGTTATATGGTCAATCAGCCCCAGCATTTT.

This chain links TRBV7-9 with TRBJ2-1; D unclear. This CDR3 region has 16 residues. Germline V gene data show CDR1 as SEHNR and CDR2 as FQNEAQ (reference sequence). Trimming shortened V by 10 bases and J by 4 bases, and 23 bases separated the two germline ends. As DNA, the CDR3 is TGTGCCACCCTCCCCCCGGGCCTAGTGGGATACAATGAGCAGTTCTTC. As protein: CATLPPGLVGYNEQFF.

The gene calls are TRBV30 and TRBJ2-5, with 7 bases aligning to TRBD1. The CDR3 extends over 14 amino acids. Unmatched junction bases numbered 7, after V lost 1 base and J lost 5 bases. From germline, CDR1 is GTSNPN and CDR2 SVGIG (reference sequence). The CDR3 DNA reads as TGTGCCTGGAGTGCCCGGACAGGAAGGGAGACCCAGTACTTC. Translating gives CAWSARTGRETQYF.

This chain connects TRBV19 to TRBJ2-7; D possibly uses TRBD1 or TRBD2 (5 bases each). Trimming removed 3 bases at V and 2 bases at J, with 17 bases between. The CDR3 runs 16 residues. The V gene's germline CDR1 is LNHDA and CDR2 SQIVND (reference sequence). Written as DNA, the CDR3 is TGTGCCAGTAGTATGACTTACGGGGCGCCGACCTACGAGCAGTACTTC. This translates into CASSMTYGAPTYEQYF.

This chain uses TRBV11-2 with TRBJ1-1, with a tentative D call TRBD1 (5 bases). CDR3 length equals 13 residues. CDR1 and CDR2 (germline): SGHAT, FQNNGV. Trimming took 6 bases from V and 6 from J, leaving 14 bases between them. In nucleotides, the CDR3 is TGTGCCAGCAGAAAAACCGCAGGGTCTGAAGCTTTCTTT. Translated, it gives CASRKTAGSEAFF.

The rearrangement joins TRBV5-4 to TRBJ2-1, with a weak D call TRBD2 (5 bases). V was clipped by 4 bases and J by 4 bases, with 9 bases between them. Germline V CDR1 and CDR2: SGHNT, YYREEE (reference sequence). The CDR3 has 13 amino acids. CDR3 in amino acids: CASSVGDYNEQFF. The CDR3 DNA is TGTGCCAGCAGCGTCGGGGATTACAATGAGCAGTTCTTC.

V and J are TRBV4-1 and TRBJ2-2, with TRBD2 matching over 11 bases. In germline, CDR1 is MGHRA, CDR2 YSYEKL. V trimming: 2 bases; J trimming: 5 bases; junction bases outside the gene matches: 1. This CDR3 contains 15 residues. Here the CDR3 reads CASSQLAGGTGELFF. The CDR3 DNA reads TGCGCCAGCAGCCAACTAGCGGGAGGAACCGGGGAGCTGTTTTTT.

This chain links TRBV11-2 with TRBJ2-1; the D gene is possibly TRBD2 (6 bases). This CDR3 comprises 12 residues. Trimming removed 8 bases at V and 3 bases at J, with 8 bases between. The V gene's germline CDR1 is SGHAT and CDR2 FQNNGV. The CDR3 is CASGTRYNEQFF. CDR3 nucleotides: TGTGCCAGCGGGACTCGCTACAATGAGCAGTTCTTC.

The chain couples TRBV6-1 to TRBJ2-3; 8 bases agree with TRBD2. CDR1 is MNHNS, CDR2 SASEGT, per germline. CDR3 length: 15 amino acids. V dropped 6 bases and J dropped 1; count of bases not matched to a gene: 6. The CDR3 sequence is CASRKLAAGTDTQYF. For the CDR3, the DNA is TGTGCCAGCAGGAAACTAGCGGCCGGCACAGATACGCAGTATTTT.